Presented here are 27 T cell receptor beta chains from one specimen sequenced in a study of blood T cell repertoires in COVID-19. Generated by immunoSEQ multiplex PCR, the TCRdb table keeps only in-frame clones and is missing some. Of around 290,000 clones in the sample, around 90% were seen once. Source material: PBMCs or T cells enriched from blood (not recorded which). These receptors came from a woman aged 25 to 45 who had recovered from COVID-19.

The CDR3 nucleotides are TGCGCCAGCAGCCCTGGCGGAAACACCATATATTTT. The encoded protein is CASSPGGNTIYF. J is TRBJ1-3 and V is TRBV4-1, with no clear D. The CDR3 is 12 residues long. Germline CDR1 reads MGHRA; CDR2 reads YSYEKL. The V end lost 4 bases, the J end lost 4 bases, and 5 bases lay between the germline ends.

The chain recombines TRBV9 with TRBJ1-2, with D perhaps matching TRBD1 (6 bases). The CDR3 extends over 15 amino acids. The ends were cut back, 0 bases at V and 4 bases at J, with 13 bases in the middle. Germline V gives CDR1 SGDLS, CDR2 YYNGEE. The DNA of the CDR3 is TGTGCCAGCAGCGTAGCTCGGGACATCCTCTATGGCTACACCTTC. Translated: CASSVARDILYGYTF.

The rearrangement links TRBV28 to TRBJ1-5; D is uncertain. Trimming stripped 8 bases from V and 2 bases from J, with 7 bases between. There are 12 residues in the CDR3. Germline-derived CDR1 and CDR2 are MDHEN and SYDVKM. Written as DNA, the CDR3 is TGTGCCAGCCTATCGGGCAATCAGCCCCAGCATTTT. It is translated as CASLSGNQPQHF.

The V gene is TRBV4-2, the J gene TRBJ2-2, with a weak D call TRBD1 (6 bases). Per germline, CDR1 LGHNA and CDR2 YNFKEQ. The CDR3 has 15 residues. Trimming took off 2 bases at V and 3 bases at J, with 10 bases between the two ends. The CDR3 DNA follows: TGTGCCAGCAGCCAACTGGGGGCGGACACCGGGGAGCTGTTTTTT. Amino acid sequence: CASSQLGADTGELFF.

The genes are TRBV18 and TRBJ1-1; D is uncertain. This CDR3 comprises 15 residues. With 0 bases removed from V and 5 bases from J, the gap between germline ends came to 13 bases. Germline V gives CDR1 KGHSH, CDR2 LQKENI. CDR3 in amino acids: CASSPPGRVETEAFF. CDR3 DNA: TGTGCCAGCTCACCACCGGGGAGGGTAGAGACTGAAGCTTTCTTT. Full variable domain (rest looked up from reference TRBV18 and TRBJ1-1): NAGVMQNPRHLVRRRGQEARLRCSPMKGHSHVYWYRQLPEEGLKFMVYLQKENIIDESGMPKERFSAEFPKEGPSILRIQQVVRGDSAAYFCASSPPGRVETEAFFGQGTRLTVV.

The chain combines TRBV12-5 with TRBJ2-2; D may be TRBD2 (6 bases). The CDR3 covers 17 residues. Germline CDR1 reads LGHNT; CDR2 reads FRNRAP. The ends were cut back, 1 base at V and 6 bases at J, with 18 bases in the middle. The CDR3 coding sequence is TGTGCTAGTGGTTTGGCCACCGAGCATTCTAGCGCCGGGGAGCTGTTTTTT. Amino acid sequence: CASGLATEHSSAGELFF.

This sequence joins TRBV27 and TRBJ2-1; 10 nucleotides agree with TRBD2. V dropped 4 bases and J dropped 6; count of bases not matched to a gene: 6. CDR1 and CDR2 (germline): MNHEY, SMNVEV (reference sequence). The CDR3 has 15 amino acids. CDR3 DNA: TGTGCCAGCAGTTCCGGGACTAGCGCGTCCAATGAGCAGTTCTTC. It codes for CASSSGTSASNEQFF.

This chain uses TRBV6-5 with TRBJ2-7; 9 bases line up with TRBD1. Germline assignment: CDR1 MNHEY and CDR2 SVGAGI. This CDR3 contains 15 residues. V was clipped by 7 bases and J by 6 bases; unmatched bases: 13. CDR3 sequence reads: CASTVTGTGYSEQYF. As DNA, the CDR3 is TGTGCCAGCACCGTAACCGGGACAGGGTATAGCGAGCAGTACTTC.

The genes are TRBV6-2 or TRBV6-3 and TRBJ1-1; TRBD1 might be the D (5 bases). CDR3 size: 16 residues. Germline CDR1 and CDR2: MNHEY and SVGEGT. The V end lost 2 bases, the J end lost 3 bases, and 16 bases lay between the germline ends. The CDR3 region is CASSYARAELDTEAFF. CDR3 in DNA: TGTGCCAGCAGTTACGCCAGGGCGGAATTGGACACTGAAGCTTTCTTT.

CDR3 sequence reads: CASTGTSGRLAKNIQYF. CDR3 DNA sequence: TGTGCCAGCACTGGGACTAGCGGGCGGCTAGCCAAAAACATTCAGTACTTC. This sequence joins TRBV28 and TRBJ2-4, with 12 bases lining up with TRBD2. V shed 7 bases, J shed 0 bases, and the junction held 7 bases outside the gene matches. Germline V gives CDR1 MDHEN, CDR2 SYDVKM. The CDR3 sequence is 17 residues long.

The genes are TRBV3-1 (or the pseudogene TRBV3-2) and TRBJ1-2; the match to TRBD1 covers 8 bases. J gave up 2 bases and V 3 bases, and 5 bases lay outside the gene matches. Germline-derived CDR1 and CDR2 are LGHDT and YNNKEL (reference sequence). This CDR3 spans 15 amino acids. The chain's CDR3 is CASSQAGTGNYGYTF. The CDR3 DNA is TGTGCCAGCAGCCAGGCCGGGACAGGCAACTATGGCTACACCTTC.

The V gene is TRBV28, the J gene TRBJ1-5, with D tentatively TRBD1 (5 bases). CDR1 and CDR2 (germline): MDHEN, SYDVKM. Trimming cost V 3 bases and J 2 bases, with 11 bases left between them. The CDR3 is 15 residues long. The CDR3 DNA reads as TGTGCCAGCAGTTTCGGATGGGGCCGCAATCAGCCCCAGCATTTT. It codes for CASSFGWGRNQPQHF.

This chain joins TRBV6-5 and TRBJ1-6; 9 nucleotides match TRBD1. Per the germline V gene, CDR1 is MNHEY and CDR2 is SVGAGI. The V gene end was trimmed by 6 bases and the J gene end by 9 bases; junction bases not matched to a gene: 3. The CDR3 is 13 residues long. The DNA for the CDR3 is TGTGCCAGCAGAAAGACAGGGGGTTCACCCCTCCACTTT. Protein product: CASRKTGGSPLHF.

The chain is built from TRBV19 and TRBJ2-7; 9 bases agree with TRBD2. V gave up 6 bases and J gave up 4 bases; unmatched junction bases: 16. The CDR3 spans 17 residues. Germline assignment: CDR1 LNHDA and CDR2 SQIVND (reference sequence). The CDR3 nucleotides read TGTGCCAGTAGAAATCCCAGGGGTAGCGGGAGTGAATACGAGCAGTACTTC. Encoded protein: CASRNPRGSGSEYEQYF.

The chain carries TRBV2 and TRBJ2-5; D is perhaps TRBD1 (6 bases). V was shortened by 6 bases and J by 2 bases, with 10 bases between the two germline ends. The germline V gene has CDR1 SNHLY and CDR2 FYNNEI. This CDR3 spans 13 amino acids. DNA for the CDR3: TGTGCCAGCAGGTGGGGGCAACAAGAGACCCAGTACTTC. Protein: CASRWGQQETQYF.

On this clone: The sample has other DNA sequences that encode this CDR3 too. This chain links TRBV3-1 (or the pseudogene TRBV3-2) with TRBJ2-7, with D uncertain. Germline CDR1 and CDR2: LGHDT and YNNKEL (reference sequence). V was shortened by 0 bases and J by 7 bases, with 4 bases between the two germline ends. This CDR3 comprises 11 residues. DNA for the CDR3: TGTGCCAGCAGCCAAGACCGTGAGCAGTACTTC. This encodes CASSQDREQYF.

The sample holds one count of this clone. V gene TRBV5-1 combines with J gene TRBJ2-3, with 11 nucleotides matching TRBD2. V lost 5 bases to trimming and J lost 2 bases; unmatched junction nucleotides: 4. The CDR3 is 15 residues long. Germline CDR1 and CDR2: SGHRS and YFSETQ. The CDR3 DNA reads TGCGCCAGCAGAGGACTAGCGGGTACCACAGATACGCAGTATTTT. Amino acids: CASRGLAGTTDTQYF.

This rearrangement joins TRBV28 to TRBJ1-4; D is unresolved. The CDR3 length is 17 residues. Germline loops: CDR1 MDHEN, CDR2 SYDVKM. The germline V and J ends were trimmed by 5 bases and 3 bases, with 19 bases remaining between them. The CDR3 is CASSPQSRLRANEKLFF. CDR3 sequence (DNA): TGTGCCAGCAGTCCACAGAGCCGCTTGAGGGCTAATGAAAAACTGTTTTTT.

The chain uses TRBV27 and TRBJ1-1; tentatively, D is TRBD1 (5 bases). The germline gives CDR1 MNHEY, CDR2 SMNVEV (reference sequence). V lost 8 bases to trimming and J lost 4 bases, with 8 bases between them. This CDR3 has 11 amino acids. CDR3 nucleotide sequence: TGTGCCAGCCACGGGGGCACTGAAGCTTTCTTT. It specifies CASHGGTEAFF.

This chain links TRBV28 with TRBJ2-1, with a possible D match to TRBD1 (5 bases). The ends were cut back, 6 bases at V and 8 bases at J, with 17 bases in the middle. This CDR3 has 14 amino acids. Germline V gives CDR1 MDHEN, CDR2 SYDVKM. The chain's CDR3 is CASSPSRVTYEQFF. The CDR3 DNA reads TGTGCCAGCAGCCCGTCCAGGGTAACCTATGAGCAGTTCTTC.

This rearrangement joins TRBV10-1 to TRBJ2-1, with D possibly being TRBD2 (6 bases). V shed 7 bases and J shed 2 bases, with 24 bases lying between them. The CDR3 has 18 residues. The germline V gene encodes CDR1 WNHNN and CDR2 SYGVQD (reference sequence). In DNA form, the CDR3 reads TGCGCCAGCAACCTCCGGAAAGGGGTCGCGGGACCCTACAATGAGCAGTTCTTC. Its protein product is CASNLRKGVAGPYNEQFF.

This clone showed up just a few times. This chain connects TRBV5-1 to TRBJ1-2; D perhaps matches TRBD1 (5 bases). Germline lookup yields CDR1 SGHRS and CDR2 YFSETQ. Trimming cost V 3 bases and J 4 bases, with 7 bases left between them. The CDR3 totals 12 residues. CDR3 nucleotide sequence: TGCGCCAGCAGCTCGGACATCTATGGCTACACCTTC. Translation: CASSSDIYGYTF.

The chain couples TRBV4-2 to TRBJ2-1; 9 positions agree with TRBD1. This CDR3 is 16 amino acids long. Germline V gives CDR1 LGHNA, CDR2 YNFKEQ. V was pared by 2 bases and J by 5 bases, with 7 bases of the junction left unmatched. The CDR3 reads CASSQPGQGRNNEQFF. The CDR3 DNA reads as TGTGCCAGCAGCCAACCGGGACAGGGCCGGAACAATGAGCAGTTCTTC.

The rearrangement links TRBV9 to TRBJ2-6; D might be TRBD1 (5 bases). The V gene lost 1 base and the J gene lost 2 bases, with 10 bases spanning the gap. The length of the CDR3 is 16 residues. The germline V gene has CDR1 SGDLS and CDR2 YYNGEE. The CDR3 DNA reads TGTGCCAGCAGCGTATGGGGCGTGCCTGGGGCCAACGTCCTGACTTTC. This encodes CASSVWGVPGANVLTF.

The chain combines TRBV24-1 with TRBJ2-1, with a weak D call TRBD2 (5 bases). The V end was cut by 3 bases, the J end by 8 bases, with 13 bases between. In germline, CDR1 is KGHDR, CDR2 SFDVKD. There are 14 residues in the CDR3. CDR3 sequence: CATSDDPRGDEQFF. The CDR3 DNA reads as TGTGCCACCAGTGATGACCCCCGGGGTGATGAGCAGTTCTTC.

The rearrangement joins TRBV6-5 to TRBJ1-6; the D gene is possibly TRBD1 (6 bases). The V end was cut by 8 bases, the J end by 8 bases, with 10 bases between. This CDR3 comprises 12 residues. CDR1 MNHEY and CDR2 SVGAGI come from the germline V gene. The CDR3 here is CASRRTDSPLHF. CDR3 nucleotides: TGTGCCAGCCGTCGGACAGATTCACCCCTCCACTTT.

This clone was detected once. The chain links TRBV6-1 to TRBJ2-7; possible D gene TRBD2, 7 bases. The V and J ends lost 3 bases and 5 bases respectively, with 17 bases between them. The length of the CDR3 is 15 residues. Germline values: CDR1 MNHNS, CDR2 SASEGT. CDR3 sequence: CASSEGGAVGHEQYF. The CDR3 bases are TGTGCCAGCAGTGAGGGGGGGGCCGTGGGACACGAGCAGTACTTC.